This TCR beta chain is drawn from a study of CD4 T cells in relation to SARS-CoV-2 and coronaviruses. Profiled with immunoSEQ multiplex PCR; TCRdb holds only in-frame clones, not every one. The repertoire has roughly 23,000 clones, roughly 73% of them found once; the top ten carry about 17%. A remark on this clone: As yet, its antigen is unknown.

CD4+ T cells from unexposed donors were obtained before the COVID-19 pandemic (2011-2018). The cells were cultured for approximately ten days before CD4+ T cells were isolated. The origin of this receptor is a human donor in good health. What was sequenced was CD4+ T cells from PBMCs, cultured in vitro.

CDR3 residues: CSVARAPSDEQFF. Here the CDR3 DNA reads TGCAGCGTTGCAAGGGCCCCATCCGATGAGCAGTTCTTC. The chain links TRBV29-1 to TRBJ2-1; no definite D call. The CDR3 is made up of 13 amino acids. The V gene's germline CDR1 is SQVTM and CDR2 ANQGSEA. The V gene lost 4 bases and the J gene lost 8 bases, with 15 bases spanning the gap.